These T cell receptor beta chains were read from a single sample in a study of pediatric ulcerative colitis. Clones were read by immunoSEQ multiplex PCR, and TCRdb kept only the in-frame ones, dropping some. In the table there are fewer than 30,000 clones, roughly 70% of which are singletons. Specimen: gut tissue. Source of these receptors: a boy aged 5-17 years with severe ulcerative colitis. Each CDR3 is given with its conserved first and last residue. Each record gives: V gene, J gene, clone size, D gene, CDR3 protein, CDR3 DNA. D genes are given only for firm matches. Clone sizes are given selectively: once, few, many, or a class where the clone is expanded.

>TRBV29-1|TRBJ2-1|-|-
CSVEVGLAYNEQFF
TGCAGCGTTGAAGTAGGTCTAGCTTACAATGAGCAGTTCTTC
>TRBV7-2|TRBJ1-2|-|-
CASSLEGGGSYGYTF
TGTGCCAGCAGCTTAGAGGGTGGTGGCAGCTATGGCTACACCTTC
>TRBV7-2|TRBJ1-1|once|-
CASSFPLGNTEAFF
TGTGCCAGCAGCTTCCCGTTGGGCAACACTGAAGCTTTCTTT
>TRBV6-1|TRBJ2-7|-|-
CASSANREQYF
TGTGCCAGCAGTGCGAACAGGGAGCAGTACTTC
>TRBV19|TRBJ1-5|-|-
CASSTSKHQPQHF
TGTGCCAGTAGTACCTCTAAACATCAGCCCCAGCATTTT
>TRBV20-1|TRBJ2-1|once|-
CSARGQGMQFF
TGCAGTGCTAGAGGGCAGGGGATGCAGTTCTTC
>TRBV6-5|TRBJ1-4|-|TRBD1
CASSYGTGDNEKLFF
TGTGCCAGCAGTTACGGTACAGGGGATAATGAAAAACTGTTTTTT
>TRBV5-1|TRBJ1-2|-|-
CASSLAGRVGYTF
TGCGCCAGCAGCTTGGCGGGCAGGGTAGGCTACACCTTC
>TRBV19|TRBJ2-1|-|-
CASSIVLAKGPNEQFF
TGTGCCAGTAGTATAGTCCTAGCCAAGGGTCCCAATGAGCAGTTCTTC
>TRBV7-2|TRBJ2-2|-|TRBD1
CASSSTGPTGELFF
TGTGCCAGCAGCTCGACAGGGCCCACCGGGGAGCTGTTTTTT
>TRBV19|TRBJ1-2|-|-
CASSIGREARTYGYTF
TGTGCCAGTAGTATCGGCCGGGAAGCTCGCACCTATGGCTACACCTTC
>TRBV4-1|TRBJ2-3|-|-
CASSQDPGRITDTQYF
TGCGCCAGCAGCCAAGACCCAGGAAGGATCACAGATACGCAGTATTTT
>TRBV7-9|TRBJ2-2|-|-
CASRLDPPDTGELFF
TGTGCCAGCAGGCTGGACCCCCCGGACACCGGGGAGCTGTTTTTT
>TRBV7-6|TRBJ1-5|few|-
CASSLGTPGGEVRPQHF
TGTGCCAGCAGCTTAGGCACACCCGGAGGGGAGGTTAGGCCCCAGCATTTT
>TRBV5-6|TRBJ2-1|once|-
CASSLGAVLEYNEQFF
TGTGCCAGCAGCTTGGGGGCTGTCTTAGAATACAATGAGCAGTTCTTC
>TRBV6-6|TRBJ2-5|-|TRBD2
CASGLAGDGTQYF
TGTGCCAGCGGTCTAGCGGGAGATGGGACCCAGTACTTC
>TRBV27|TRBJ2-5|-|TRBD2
CASSLWSPSSGRHLYQETQYF
TGTGCCAGCAGTTTATGGTCCCCAAGTAGCGGGAGGCACCTGTACCAAGAGACCCAGTACTTC
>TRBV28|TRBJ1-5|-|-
CASNLNSGRDQPQHF
TGTGCCAGCAATCTCAATTCGGGGAGAGATCAGCCCCAGCATTTT
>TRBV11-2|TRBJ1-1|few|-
CASSQGGYTEAFF
TGTGCCAGCAGCCAAGGGGGGTACACTGAAGCTTTCTTT
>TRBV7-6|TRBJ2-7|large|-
CASSLGGTYEQYF
TGTGCCAGCAGCTTAGGGGGGACCTACGAGCAGTACTTC
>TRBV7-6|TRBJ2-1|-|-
CASSPGPGQNEQFF
TGTGCCAGCAGCCCCGGACCGGGGCAGAATGAGCAGTTCTTC
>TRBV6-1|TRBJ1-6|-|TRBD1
CASSEIRGSRSPLHF
TGTGCCAGCAGTGAAATCAGGGGGTCTAGATCACCCCTCCACTTT
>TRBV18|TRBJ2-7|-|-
CASSPPEGATYEQYF
TGTGCCAGCTCACCACCGGAGGGAGCGACCTACGAGCAGTACTTC
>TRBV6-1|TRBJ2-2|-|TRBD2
CASSDAGVATGELFF
TGTGCCAGCAGTGATGCGGGAGTGGCCACCGGGGAGCTGTTTTTT
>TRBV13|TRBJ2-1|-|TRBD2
CASSPGTSGSSYNEQFF
TGTGCCAGCAGCCCGGGGACTAGCGGGAGCTCCTACAATGAGCAGTTCTTC
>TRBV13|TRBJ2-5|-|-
CASSLYGAPPWEETQYF
TGTGCCAGCAGCTTATACGGGGCCCCCCCCTGGGAGGAGACCCAGTACTTC
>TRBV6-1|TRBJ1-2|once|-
CASSEYLADYGYTF
TGTGCCAGCAGTGAATACTTAGCGGATTATGGCTACACCTTC
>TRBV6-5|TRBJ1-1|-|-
CASSTLGRATEAFF
TGTGCCAGCAGTACTCTCGGGCGGGCCACTGAAGCTTTCTTT
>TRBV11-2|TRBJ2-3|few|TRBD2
CASSLDRLAAHTQYF
TGTGCCAGCAGCTTAGATAGGCTAGCGGCCCATACGCAGTATTTT
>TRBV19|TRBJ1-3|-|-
CASRPFSGNTIYF
TGTGCCAGCCGCCCATTCTCTGGAAACACCATATATTTT
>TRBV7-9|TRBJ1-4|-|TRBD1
CASSRNTGAGEKLFF
TGTGCCAGCAGCCGAAATACAGGGGCGGGGGAAAAACTGTTTTTT
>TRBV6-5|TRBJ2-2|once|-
CASSYGGTGELFF
TGTGCCAGCAGTTATGGGGGTACCGGGGAGCTGTTTTTT
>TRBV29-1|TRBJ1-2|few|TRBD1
CSVYLEQGEDYGYTF
TGCAGCGTTTACCTTGAGCAGGGGGAAGACTATGGCTACACCTTC
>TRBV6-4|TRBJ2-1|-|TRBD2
CASSVELASYNEQFF
TGTGCCAGCAGCGTGGAACTAGCGTCTTACAATGAGCAGTTCTTC
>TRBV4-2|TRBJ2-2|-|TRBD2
CASSQWSETSGSGGELFF
TGTGCCAGCAGCCAATGGTCTGAGACTAGCGGGAGTGGCGGGGAGCTGTTTTTT
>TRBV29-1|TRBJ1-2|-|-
CSVGEGSNGYTF
TGCAGCGTTGGGGAGGGATCTAATGGCTACACCTTC
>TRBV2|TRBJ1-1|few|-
CATRQEMNTEAFF
TGTGCCACCCGACAGGAGATGAACACTGAAGCTTTCTTT
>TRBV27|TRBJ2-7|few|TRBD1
CASSRQGLGYEQYF
TGTGCCAGCAGCCGACAGGGGCTGGGCTACGAGCAGTACTTC
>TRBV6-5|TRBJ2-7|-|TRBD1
CASSTTSGGLYEQYF
TGTGCCAGCAGCACGACCTCAGGGGGCCTCTACGAGCAGTACTTC
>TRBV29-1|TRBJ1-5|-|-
CSPSSQGYGNQPQHF
TGCAGCCCGAGTAGTCAGGGGTATGGCAATCAGCCCCAGCATTTT
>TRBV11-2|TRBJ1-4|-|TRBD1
CASRPGGQANEKLFF
TGTGCCAGCCGACCAGGGGGCCAGGCTAATGAAAAACTGTTTTTT
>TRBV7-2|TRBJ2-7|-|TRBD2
CASSRSGTSEYEQYF
TGTGCCAGCAGTCGGAGCGGGACTAGCGAATACGAGCAGTACTTC
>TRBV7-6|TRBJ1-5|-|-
CASSLVNQPQHF
TGTGCCAGCAGCTTAGTCAATCAGCCCCAGCATTTT
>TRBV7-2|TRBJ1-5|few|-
CASSPEGGGNQPQHF
TGTGCCAGCAGCCCCGAGGGAGGGGGCAATCAGCCCCAGCATTTT
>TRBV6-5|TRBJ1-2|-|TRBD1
CASSYGTANYGYTF
TGTGCCAGCAGTTACGGGACAGCTAACTATGGCTACACCTTC
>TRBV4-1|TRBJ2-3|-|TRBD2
CASSQGLSAGGGDTQYF
TGCGCCAGCAGCCAAGGACTTTCGGCGGGAGGTGGAGATACGCAGTATTTT
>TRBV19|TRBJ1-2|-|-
CASSKTLDYGYTF
TGTGCCAGTAGTAAGACCCTGGACTATGGCTACACCTTC
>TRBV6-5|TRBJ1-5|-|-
CASSSILGDQPQHF
TGTGCCAGCAGTTCCATACTGGGGGATCAGCCCCAGCATTTT
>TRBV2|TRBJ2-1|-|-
CASSSGPGAFFF
TGTGCCAGCAGCTCAGGGCCAGGGGCGTTCTTCTTC
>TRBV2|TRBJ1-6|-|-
CASRSTRDTLHSPLHF
TGTGCCAGCAGGTCAACCCGGGACACACTACATTCACCCCTCCACTTT
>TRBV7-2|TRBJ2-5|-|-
CASSLASGAETQYF
TGTGCCAGCAGCTTAGCGTCAGGGGCAGAGACCCAGTACTTC
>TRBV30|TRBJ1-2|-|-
CAWSEVWSGYTF
TGTGCCTGGAGTGAGGTGTGGTCTGGCTACACCTTC
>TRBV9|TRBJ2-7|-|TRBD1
CASSVGDRDYEQYF
TGTGCCAGCAGCGTAGGGGACAGGGATTACGAGCAGTACTTC
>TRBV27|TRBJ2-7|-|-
CASSLNPLTWQYF
TGTGCCAGCAGTTTAAATCCGTTGACTTGGCAGTACTTC
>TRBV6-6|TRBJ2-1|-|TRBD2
CASSYPGLAGNEQFF
TGTGCCAGCAGTTACCCGGGACTAGCCGGCAATGAGCAGTTCTTC
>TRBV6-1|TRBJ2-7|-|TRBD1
CASSEAPGGKYEQYF
TGTGCCAGCAGTGAAGCTCCAGGGGGCAAGTACGAGCAGTACTTC
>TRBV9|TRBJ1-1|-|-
CASSVGPSQAEAFF
TGTGCCAGCAGCGTAGGTCCCTCGCAGGCTGAAGCTTTCTTT
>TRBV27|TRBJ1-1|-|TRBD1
CASSLIGKGAPNTEAFF
TGTGCCAGCAGTTTAATCGGAAAGGGGGCGCCGAACACTGAAGCTTTCTTT
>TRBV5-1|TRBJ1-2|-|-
CASSLVQANYGYTF
TGCGCCAGCAGCTTGGTGCAGGCTAACTATGGCTACACCTTC